Shown below are 11 T cell receptor beta chains from a single sample sequenced in a study of T cell responses to AZD1222 COVID-19 vaccine. Only in-frame clones appear in the TCRdb table, and some are missing; sequencing was by immunoSEQ multiplex PCR. This table holds about 56,000 clones, over 75% found once. Sequenced here: peripheral blood, sampled on day 0 of AZD1222 vaccination. The receptors were sampled from an adult in good health.

This rearrangement joins TRBV3-1 (or the pseudogene TRBV3-2) to TRBJ1-1; D unresolved. The CDR3 extends over 13 amino acids. Trimming stripped 1 base from V and 1 base from J, with 4 bases between. CDR1 and CDR2 from the germline V gene are LGHDT and YNNKEL (reference sequence). The CDR3 spells CASSQGANTEAFF. The CDR3 coding sequence is TGTGCCAGCAGCCAAGGGGCGAACACTGAAGCTTTCTTT.

The chain has TRBV19 and TRBJ1-5, with no clear D. The CDR3 runs to 14 residues. V shed 5 bases and J shed 5 bases, with 13 bases lying between them. Germline lookup yields CDR1 LNHDA and CDR2 SQIVND (reference sequence). CDR3 residues: CASSDLNKDQPQHF. CDR3 coding DNA: TGTGCCAGTAGTGACCTTAATAAAGATCAGCCCCAGCATTTT.

The rearrangement links TRBV11-1 to TRBJ1-1, with D possibly matching TRBD1 (5 bases). CDR1 is SGHAT and CDR2 is FQDESV in the germline V gene (reference sequence). The germline V and J ends were trimmed by 5 bases and 4 bases, with 14 bases remaining between them. The CDR3 runs 14 residues. The CDR3 is CASSASSGSTEAFF. The CDR3, as DNA: TGTGCCAGCAGCGCTTCCTCAGGGAGCACTGAAGCTTTCTTT. Full variable domain (missing parts from reference TRBV11-1 and TRBJ1-1): EAEVAQSPRYKITEKSQAVAFWCDPISGHATLYWYRQILGQGPELLVQFQDESVVDDSQLPKDRFSAERLKGVDSTLKIQPAELGDSAMYLCASSASSGSTEAFFGQGTRLTVV.

This rearrangement joins TRBV30 to TRBJ2-7, with D possibly TRBD1 on 5 matching bases. V was trimmed by 2 bases and J by 1 base, leaving 6 bases between them. Germline CDR1 reads GTSNPN; CDR2 reads SVGIG (reference sequence). There are 12 residues in the CDR3. The CDR3 protein is CAWSRGSYEQYF. CDR3 sequence (DNA): TGTGCCTGGAGTAGGGGATCCTACGAGCAGTACTTC.

In its sample, this clone was seen once. J is TRBJ2-1 and V is TRBV30; D unresolved. This CDR3 has 14 residues. Germline loops: CDR1 GTSNPN, CDR2 SVGIG (reference sequence). Trimming removed 0 bases at V and 2 bases at J, with 8 bases between. The CDR3 loop is CAWSVGSPYNEQFF. DNA of the CDR3: TGTGCCTGGAGTGTAGGAAGCCCCTACAATGAGCAGTTCTTC.

This chain links TRBV28 with TRBJ2-7; 14 bases agree with TRBD2. V shed 2 bases and J 1 base; nucleotides not matched to a gene: 4. Germline V gives CDR1 MDHEN, CDR2 SYDVKM. This CDR3 has 17 amino acids. The CDR3 region is CASSLPTSGRGSYEQYF. The DNA of the CDR3 is TGTGCCAGCAGTTTACCGACTAGCGGGAGGGGGTCCTACGAGCAGTACTTC.

The CDR3 region is CASSETSGNSYEQYF. In DNA form, the CDR3 reads TGTGCCAGCAGCGAGACTAGCGGGAACTCCTACGAGCAGTACTTC. V is TRBV11-1 and J is TRBJ2-7, with 11 nucleotides matching TRBD2. The V gene end was trimmed by 5 bases and the J gene end by 0 bases; junction bases not matched to a gene: 3. CDR1 SGHAT and CDR2 FQDESV come from the germline V gene (reference sequence). This CDR3 contains 15 residues.

The chain couples TRBV13 to TRBJ2-2; either TRBD1 or TRBD2 may supply D (5 bases each). The CDR3 spans 14 residues. Germline V gene sequence: CDR1 PRHDT, CDR2 FYEKMQ (reference sequence). The V gene lost 6 bases and the J gene lost 3 bases, with 11 bases spanning the gap. CDR3 sequence reads: CASRTGTYTGELFF. The DNA of the CDR3 is TGTGCCAGCAGAACCGGGACCTACACCGGGGAGCTGTTTTTT. The variable domain in full, with the rest retrieved from reference TRBV13 and TRBJ2-2, is AAGVIQSPRHLIKEKRETATLKCYPIPRHDTVYWYQQGPGQDPQFLISFYEKMQSDKGSIPDRFSAQQFSDYHSELNMSSLELGDSALYFCASRTGTYTGELFFGEGSRLTVL.

V is TRBV7-2 and J is TRBJ2-3, with D unclear. Trimming removed 5 bases at V and 5 bases at J, with 8 bases between. CDR3 length: 12 amino acids. Germline loops: CDR1 SGHTA, CDR2 FQGNSA. CDR3 bases: TGTGCCAGCAGCCCAACGTTAGATACGCAGTATTTT. It translates to CASSPTLDTQYF.

This CDR3 reads CATSDLFSGRRPTYEQYF. CDR3 nucleotide sequence: TGTGCCACCAGTGATTTGTTTAGCGGGCGGCGCCCTACCTACGAGCAGTACTTC. J is TRBJ2-7 and V is TRBV24-1; the match to TRBD2 covers 7 bases. The ends lost 0 bases at V and 2 bases at J; junction bases unmatched: 12. This CDR3 contains 18 residues. CDR1 is KGHDR and CDR2 is SFDVKD in the germline V gene.

V is TRBV5-1 and J is TRBJ1-5; TRBD1 might be the D (5 bases). V was trimmed by 1 base and J by 4 bases, leaving 12 bases between them. In germline, CDR1 is SGHRS, CDR2 YFSETQ. The length of the CDR3 is 15 residues. Here the CDR3 DNA reads TGCGCCAGCAGCTTGTCTGGGGACGGAAATCAGCCCCAGCATTTT. Translation: CASSLSGDGNQPQHF.